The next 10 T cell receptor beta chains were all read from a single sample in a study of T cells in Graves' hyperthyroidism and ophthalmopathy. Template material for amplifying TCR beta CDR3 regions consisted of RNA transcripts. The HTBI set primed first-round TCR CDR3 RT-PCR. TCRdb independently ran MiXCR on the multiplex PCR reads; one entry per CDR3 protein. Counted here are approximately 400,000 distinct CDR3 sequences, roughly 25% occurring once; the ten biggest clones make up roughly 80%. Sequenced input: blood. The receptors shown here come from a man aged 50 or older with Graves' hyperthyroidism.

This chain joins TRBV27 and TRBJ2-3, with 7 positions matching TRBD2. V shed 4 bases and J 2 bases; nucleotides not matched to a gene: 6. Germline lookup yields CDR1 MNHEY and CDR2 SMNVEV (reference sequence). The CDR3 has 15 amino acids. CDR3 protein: CASSWGEGHTDTQYF. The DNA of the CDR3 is TGTGCCAGCAGTTGGGGGGAGGGGCACACAGATACGCAGTATTTT.

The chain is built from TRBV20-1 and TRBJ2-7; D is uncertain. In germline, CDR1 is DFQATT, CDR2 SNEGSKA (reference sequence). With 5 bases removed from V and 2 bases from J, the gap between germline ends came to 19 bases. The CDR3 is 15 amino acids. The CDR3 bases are TGCAGTGCTCGAACTGGGGATCTGCGGCCCTACGAGCAGTACTTC. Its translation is CSARTGDLRPYEQYF.

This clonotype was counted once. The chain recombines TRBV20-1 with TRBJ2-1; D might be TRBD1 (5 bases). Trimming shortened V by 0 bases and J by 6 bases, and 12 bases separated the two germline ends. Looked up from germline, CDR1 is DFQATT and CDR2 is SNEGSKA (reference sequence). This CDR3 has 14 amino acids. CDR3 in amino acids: CSARDLVGVNEQFF. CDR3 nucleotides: TGCAGTGCTAGAGATCTCGTAGGGGTCAATGAGCAGTTCTTC.

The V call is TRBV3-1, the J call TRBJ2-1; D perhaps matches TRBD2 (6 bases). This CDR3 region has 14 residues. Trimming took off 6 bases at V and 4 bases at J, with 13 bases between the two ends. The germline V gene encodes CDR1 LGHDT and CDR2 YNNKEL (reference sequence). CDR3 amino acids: CASRLKGLYNEQFF. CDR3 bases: TGTGCCAGCAGATTAAAGGGACTGTACAATGAGCAGTTCTTC.

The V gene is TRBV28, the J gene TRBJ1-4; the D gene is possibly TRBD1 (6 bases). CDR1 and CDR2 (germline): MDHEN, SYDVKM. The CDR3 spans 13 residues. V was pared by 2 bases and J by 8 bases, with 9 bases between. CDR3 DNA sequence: TGTGCCAGCAGTTTAGGGGGGCACGAAAAACTGTTTTTT. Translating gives CASSLGGHEKLFF.

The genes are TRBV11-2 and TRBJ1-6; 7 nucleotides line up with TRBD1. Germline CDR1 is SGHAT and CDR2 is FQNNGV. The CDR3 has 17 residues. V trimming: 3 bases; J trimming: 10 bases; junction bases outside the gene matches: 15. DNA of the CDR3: TGTGCCAGCAGCTTGACGACAGGGATCGATGTGAGGTCACCCCTCCACTTT. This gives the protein CASSLTTGIDVRSPLHF. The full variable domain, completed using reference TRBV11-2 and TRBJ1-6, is EAGVAQSPRYKIIEKRQSVAFWCNPISGHATLYWYQQILGQGPKLLIQFQNNGVVDDSQLPKDRFSAERLKGVDSTLKIQPAKLEDSAVYLCASSLTTGIDVRSPLHFGNGTRLTVT.

The CDR3 loop is CASSLDGGEAFF. The CDR3 coding sequence is TGTGCCAGCAGCTTAGATGGGGGCGAAGCTTTCTTT. This sequence joins TRBV7-9 and TRBJ1-1; possible D gene TRBD1, 6 bases. The V end lost 1 base, the J end lost 8 bases, and 8 bases lay between the germline ends. CDR3 length: 12 amino acids. In germline, CDR1 is SEHNR, CDR2 FQNEAQ (reference sequence).

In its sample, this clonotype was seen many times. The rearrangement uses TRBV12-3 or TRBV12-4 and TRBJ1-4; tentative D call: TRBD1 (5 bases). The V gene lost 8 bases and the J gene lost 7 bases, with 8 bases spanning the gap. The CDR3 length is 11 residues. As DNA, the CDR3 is TGTGCCAGCGGGGGTCGTGAAAAACTGTTTTTT. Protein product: CASGGREKLFF.

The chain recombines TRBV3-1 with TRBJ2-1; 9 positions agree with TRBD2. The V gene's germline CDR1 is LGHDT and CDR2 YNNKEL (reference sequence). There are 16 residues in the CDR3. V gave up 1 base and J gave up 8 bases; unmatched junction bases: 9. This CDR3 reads CASSQGGASGIHEQFF. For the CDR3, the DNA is TGTGCCAGCAGCCAAGGGGGGGCTAGCGGGATTCATGAGCAGTTCTTC.

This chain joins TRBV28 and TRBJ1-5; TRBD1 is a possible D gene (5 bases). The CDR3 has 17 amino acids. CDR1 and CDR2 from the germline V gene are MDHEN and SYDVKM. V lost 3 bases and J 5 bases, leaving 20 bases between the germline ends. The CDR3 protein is CASSLSFGGPEDQPQHF. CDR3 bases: TGTGCCAGCAGTTTGTCGTTTGGGGGACCCGAGGATCAGCCCCAGCATTTT.